These 11 T cell receptor beta chains came from one sample sequenced in a study of Ad26.COV2.S vaccination and SARS-CoV-2 variants. Produced via immunoSEQ multiplex PCR; TCRdb's table is partial and in-frame only. The sample lists about 680,000 clones, more than 70% occurring once. Specified treatment: roughly 19 received Ad26.COV2.S at low or high dose, single or two shots; five or six received placebo; per-sample allocation not given. Vaccine and placebo recipients were sampled on day 63 after the first injection. Sequenced here: peripheral blood, sampled in a trial of Ad26.COV2.S vaccine versus placebo. These receptors were collected from a person between 18 and 65 years old who received the Ad26.COV2.S COVID-19 vaccine or a placebo.

This sequence joins TRBV18 and TRBJ2-3; 7 nucleotides agree with TRBD2. The CDR3 spans 15 residues. From germline, CDR1 is KGHSH and CDR2 LQKENI. V was pared by 7 bases and J by 0 bases, with 7 bases of the junction left unmatched. The CDR3 region has the DNA TGTGCCAGCTTGACCAGGGACTACAGCACAGATACGCAGTATTTT. Its translation: CASLTRDYSTDTQYF.

The chain recombines TRBV27 with TRBJ2-5, with D uncertain. The length of the CDR3 is 13 residues. Trimming pared 5 bases from V and 3 bases from J, leaving 10 bases between. The germline gives CDR1 MNHEY, CDR2 SMNVEV (reference sequence). The DNA for the CDR3 is TGTGCCAGCAGTACGTCTCTAAAAGAGACCCAGTACTTC. This encodes CASSTSLKETQYF.

About this clone itself: A read error may produce the germline difference seen at one junction end. The chain combines TRBV7-2 with TRBJ2-5, with a possible D match to TRBD2 (5 bases). The germline gives CDR1 SGHTA, CDR2 FQGNSA. The CDR3 contains 16 residues. CDR3 coding DNA: TGTGCCAGCAGCTCGGGCTTGACTACGGGCCAAGGGACCCAGTACTTC. This gives the protein CASSSGLTTGQGTQYF.

This chain joins TRBV5-8 and TRBJ2-1; D is tentatively TRBD1 or TRBD2 (5 bases each). With 0 bases removed from V and 7 bases from J, the gap between germline ends came to 11 bases. The CDR3 loop spans 14 amino acids. CDR1 is SGHTS, CDR2 YDEGEE, per germline. CDR3: CASSLVEGLNEQFF. CDR3 in DNA: TGTGCCAGCAGCTTGGTAGAGGGGCTAAATGAGCAGTTCTTC.

The J gene is TRBJ1-1, the V gene TRBV5-1; TRBD1 matches 7 bases. The CDR3 is made up of 13 amino acids. Looked up from germline, CDR1 is SGHRS and CDR2 is YFSETQ. V gave up 0 bases and J gave up 10 bases; unmatched junction bases: 6. The CDR3 is CASSLGQGGRAFF. The DNA of the CDR3 is TGCGCCAGCAGCTTGGGCCAGGGGGGACGAGCTTTCTTT.

The chain is built from TRBV6-5 and TRBJ2-5; TRBD1 or TRBD2 may be the D gene (5 bases each). Per germline, CDR1 MNHEY and CDR2 SVGAGI. This CDR3 is 14 amino acids long. Trimming stripped 6 bases from V and 3 bases from J, with 14 bases between. The CDR3 region has the DNA TGTGCCAGCAGAAAAATAAGGGGAGAAGAGACCCAGTACTTC. Translation gives CASRKIRGEETQYF.

The J gene is TRBJ2-7, the V gene TRBV7-9, with 11 bases lining up with TRBD2. The CDR3 length is 16 residues. The germline V gene has CDR1 SEHNR and CDR2 FQNEAQ (reference sequence). The trim removed 4 bases at V and 2 bases at J, leaving 7 bases unmatched. CDR3 sequence reads: CASSSGTSGIPYEQYF. The CDR3 coding sequence is TGTGCCAGCAGCTCCGGGACTAGCGGAATCCCCTACGAGCAGTACTTC.

The chain is built from TRBV7-9 and TRBJ1-1; D is uncertain. V shed 8 bases and J shed 1 base, with 11 bases lying between them. CDR1 and CDR2 (germline): SEHNR, FQNEAQ (reference sequence). This CDR3 contains 13 residues. CDR3 amino acids: CASGRAANTEAFF. The CDR3 DNA sequence: TGTGCCAGCGGGAGGGCGGCGAACACTGAAGCTTTCTTT.

The chain links TRBV6-6 to TRBJ1-5, with TRBD1 as a possible D gene (5 bases). The CDR3 contains 14 residues. Per the germline V gene, CDR1 is MNHNY and CDR2 is SVGAGI (reference sequence). Trimming removed 2 bases from V and 7 bases from J, with 12 bases in between. The CDR3 is CASSYVGGRQPQHF. CDR3 DNA: TGTGCCAGCAGTTACGTGGGGGGAAGGCAGCCCCAGCATTTT.

The chain joins TRBV6-6 to TRBJ1-4; perhaps TRBD1 as D (5 bases). V was clipped by 7 bases and J by 3 bases, with 9 bases between them. The CDR3 spans 13 residues. Per the germline V gene, CDR1 is MNHNY and CDR2 is SVGAGI (reference sequence). The DNA of the CDR3 is TGTGCCAGCATTCGGGGGGCTAATGAAAAACTGTTTTTT. Translating gives CASIRGANEKLFF.

There are a few counts of this clone. The J gene is TRBJ2-1, the V gene TRBV28; no clear D gene. Trimming took off 7 bases at V and 2 bases at J, with 15 bases between the two ends. The CDR3 is 15 residues long. CDR1 is MDHEN, CDR2 SYDVKM, per germline. The CDR3 is CASNNRVQTYNEQFF. DNA for the CDR3: TGTGCCAGCAACAACCGGGTCCAAACCTACAATGAGCAGTTCTTC.